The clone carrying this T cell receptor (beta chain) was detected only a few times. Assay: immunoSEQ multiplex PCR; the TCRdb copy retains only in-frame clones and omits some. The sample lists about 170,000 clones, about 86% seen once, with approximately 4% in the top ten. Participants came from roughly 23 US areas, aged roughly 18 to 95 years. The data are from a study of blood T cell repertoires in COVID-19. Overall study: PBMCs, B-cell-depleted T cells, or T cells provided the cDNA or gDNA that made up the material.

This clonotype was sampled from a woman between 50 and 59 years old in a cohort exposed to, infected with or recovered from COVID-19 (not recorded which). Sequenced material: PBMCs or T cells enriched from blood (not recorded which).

The CDR3 reads CATGGTDTQYF. CDR3 sequence (DNA): TGTGCCACCGGAGGGACAGATACGCAGTATTTT. The gene calls are TRBV24-1 and TRBJ2-3; TRBD2 might be the D (6 bases). The CDR3 sequence is 11 residues long. The V gene's germline CDR1 is KGHDR and CDR2 SFDVKD. V shed 9 bases and J shed 3 bases, with 6 bases lying between them.